What follows are 8 T cell receptor beta chains derived from one specimen sequenced in a study of cytomegalovirus exposure and HLA in healthy donors. The PCR ran on 60 Vbeta and 13 Jbeta primers. Clones were read by immunoSEQ multiplex PCR, and TCRdb kept only the in-frame ones, dropping some. The sample contains 160,000 or so clones, almost 80% of which appear only once. The specimen was PBMCs. These receptors were taken from a man younger than 30 in good health and CMV-seropositive.

This clone occurred once. This chain links TRBV4-3 with TRBJ2-5, with 7 bases fitting TRBD2. Germline CDR1 is LGHNA and CDR2 is YSLEER. The CDR3 totals 17 residues. J was trimmed by 2 bases and V by 0 bases; bases with no gene match: 9. CDR3 nucleotide sequence: TGCGCCAGCAGCCAAGACCCCATGCTGGGAGGGCAAGAGACCCAGTACTTC. Residues: CASSQDPMLGGQETQYF.

The V gene is TRBV27, the J gene TRBJ2-3; D is perhaps TRBD1 (6 bases). In germline, CDR1 is MNHEY, CDR2 SMNVEV (reference sequence). The CDR3 length is 16 residues. The V end was cut by 3 bases, the J end by 6 bases, with 19 bases between. The CDR3 reads CASSFGGRGAVDTQYF. The CDR3 bases are TGTGCCAGCAGTTTCGGCGGCAGGGGAGCAGTGGATACGCAGTATTTT.

The gene calls are TRBV7-9 and TRBJ2-7, with D perhaps TRBD2 (6 bases). V was shortened by 5 bases and J by 4 bases, with 18 bases between the two germline ends. The CDR3 is made up of 15 amino acids. Per the germline V gene, CDR1 is SEHNR and CDR2 is FQNEAQ (reference sequence). In nucleotides, the CDR3 is TGTGCCAGCAGCGGCCGGGACTCCCCGGCTTACGAGCAGTACTTC. Its translation: CASSGRDSPAYEQYF.

This clone was observed a single time. The chain uses TRBV15 and TRBJ2-1; the match to TRBD2 covers 13 bases. V gave up 2 bases and J gave up 6 bases; unmatched junction bases: 7. CDR1 and CDR2 from the germline V gene are LNHNV and YYDKDF (reference sequence). The CDR3 has 17 amino acids. In DNA, the CDR3 is TGTGCCACCAGCAGAATTCCGGGGACTAGCGGGGTCAATGAGCAGTTCTTC. Its translation: CATSRIPGTSGVNEQFF.

This clone was seen only a few times. The genes are TRBV11-2 and TRBJ1-2; tentative D call: TRBD1 (5 bases). Trimming removed 4 bases from V and 7 bases from J, with 16 bases in between. Germline CDR1 SGHAT, CDR2 FQNNGV. The CDR3 is made up of 14 amino acids. CDR3 sequence reads: CASSSPLGEAGYTF. The CDR3 nucleotides are TGTGCCAGCAGCTCCCCTTTAGGGGAGGCTGGCTACACCTTC.

V gene TRBV11-2 combines with J gene TRBJ2-1; D unclear. Germline V CDR1 and CDR2: SGHAT, FQNNGV. With 0 bases removed from V and 13 bases from J, the gap between germline ends came to 13 bases. The CDR3 loop spans 13 amino acids. For the CDR3, the DNA is TGTGCCAGCAGCTTAGAGGCGGCCGCGAGTCAGTTCTTC. The encoded protein is CASSLEAAASQFF. Full variable domain (outside the CDR3, taken from reference TRBV11-2 and TRBJ2-1): EAGVAQSPRYKIIEKRQSVAFWCNPISGHATLYWYQQILGQGPKLLIQFQNNGVVDDSQLPKDRFSAERLKGVDSTLKIQPAKLEDSAVYLCASSLEAAASQFFGPGTRLTVL.

The chain carries TRBV27 and TRBJ2-1, with D perhaps TRBD2 (5 bases). Per the germline V gene, CDR1 is MNHEY and CDR2 is SMNVEV (reference sequence). V gave up 10 bases and J gave up 10 bases, with 17 bases separating them. The CDR3 extends over 12 amino acids. The CDR3 bases are TGTGCCACCAAGAGTTCCCGAGGGGAGCAGTTCTTC. This encodes CATKSSRGEQFF.

This clone came up a few times. The chain joins TRBV6-6 to TRBJ2-3, with D possibly matching TRBD1 (5 bases). CDR1 is MNHNY and CDR2 is SVGAGI in the germline V gene (reference sequence). The length of the CDR3 is 14 residues. V lost 7 bases, J lost 3 bases, and 14 bases lay in between. CDR3 sequence (DNA): TGTGCCAGCACACGCTCAGGGATGACAGATACGCAGTATTTT. It is translated as CASTRSGMTDTQYF.